This T cell receptor (beta chain) was retrieved from a study of CD8+ T cells in alopecia areata. Study as a whole: Twice a day, 5 to 10 mg of oral tofacitinib was administered to treated patients.

This clone showed up just a few times. Antigen unknown. Study-wide results and limits: Both scalp clonality and the expanded CD8+ clones among the top 100 showed a significant decrease with tofacitinib. TCRs were shared less clearly across patients than in mice, possibly for HLA-related reasons.

Germline loops: CDR1 SQVTM, CDR2 ANQGSEA. This CDR3 contains 14 residues. V was cut by 2 bases and J by 0 bases, with 9 bases left in between. The treatment here: oral pan-JAK inhibitor, 5-10 mg twice daily. The sequencing template was cDNA reverse transcribed from extracted RNA. Some clones are missing from TCRdb's copy, which holds only in-frame ones; the method was immunoSEQ multiplex PCR. The data show over 95,000 clones, 56% seen once. The chain employs TRBV29-1 and TRBJ2-3; unclear D gene. The origin of this receptor is a human donor with alopecia areata. This sample comprised CD4+ T cells sorted from blood, obtained at week 24, from a patient treated with tofacitinib. This CDR3 is CSVEQARSTDTQYF. In DNA, the CDR3 is TGCAGCGTTGAACAAGCGCGGAGCACAGATACGCAGTATTTT.